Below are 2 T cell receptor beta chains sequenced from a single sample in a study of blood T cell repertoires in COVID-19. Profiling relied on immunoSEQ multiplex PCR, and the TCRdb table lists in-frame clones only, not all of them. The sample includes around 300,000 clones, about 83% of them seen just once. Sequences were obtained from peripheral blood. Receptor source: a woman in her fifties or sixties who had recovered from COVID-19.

CDR3 amino acids: CSALLEGYTF. The CDR3 DNA is TGCAGTGCCCTGTTAGAAGGCTACACCTTC. The J gene is TRBJ1-2, the V gene TRBV20-1, with D unclear. The V end was cut by 6 bases, the J end by 8 bases, with 10 bases between. Germline V CDR1 and CDR2: DFQATT, SNEGSKA (reference sequence). The CDR3 extends over 10 amino acids.

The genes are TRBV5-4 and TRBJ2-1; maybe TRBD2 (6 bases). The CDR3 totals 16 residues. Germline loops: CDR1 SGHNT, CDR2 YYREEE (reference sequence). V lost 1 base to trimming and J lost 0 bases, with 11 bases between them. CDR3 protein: CASSLRLAHSYNEQFF. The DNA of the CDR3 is TGTGCCAGCAGCTTGAGGCTAGCGCACTCCTACAATGAGCAGTTCTTC.